Listed below are T cell receptor beta chains from one sample, sequenced in a study of blood T cell repertoires in COVID-19. This table comes from immunoSEQ multiplex PCR, and its TCRdb copy is limited to in-frame clones, with some not included. This sample has about 170,000 clones, with around nine tenths found just once. The sequenced material came from peripheral blood. These receptors all stem from a woman aged 80 or over with COVID-19, enrolled during active disease. Both conserved end residues are part of each CDR3. A D gene is named only where the DNA matches it firmly. Size tells how often a clone was seen (once, few, many) or the class of an expanded clone, and some rows leave it out.

cdr3_aa cdr3_nt clone_size v_call d_call j_call
CASRASGPSSSYEQYF TGTGCCAGCAGGGCTAGCGGGCCCTCAAGCTCCTACGAGCAGTACTTC once TRBV27 TRBD2 TRBJ2-7
CASSFGGRGYTF TGTGCCAGCAGTTTTGGAGGGCGCGGCTACACCTTC few TRBV12-3/TRBV12-4 NA TRBJ1-2
CASSLSGALEGELFF TGCGCCAGCAGCTTAAGCGGGGCCTTGGAGGGGGAGCTGTTTTTT NA TRBV5-1 TRBD2 TRBJ2-2
CASSIEGASGIRTEQFF TGTGCCAGTAGTATAGAGGGGGCTAGCGGGATTCGTACTGAGCAGTTCTTC NA TRBV19 TRBD2 TRBJ2-1
CASSYGGGETQYF TGTGCCAGCAGTTACGGGGGAGGAGAGACCCAGTACTTC NA TRBV6-6 NA TRBJ2-5
CASTPAGGQYNEQFF TGTGCCAGCACCCCAGCGGGAGGCCAATACAATGAGCAGTTCTTC once TRBV11-1 TRBD2 TRBJ2-1
CASSYLNQPQHF TGTGCCAGCAGTTACCTAAATCAGCCCCAGCATTTT NA TRBV6-2/TRBV6-3 NA TRBJ1-5
CASSRRSRDRGLSTGELFF TGTGCCAGCAGTCGCCGGTCCCGGGACAGGGGGCTGAGCACCGGGGAGCTGTTTTTT NA TRBV6-6 TRBD1 TRBJ2-2
CASSPGTGGYEQYF TGTGCCAGCAGTCCAGGGACAGGGGGCTACGAGCAGTACTTC NA TRBV27 TRBD1 TRBJ2-7
CASSSTTGQVGYTF TGTGCCAGCAGCTCGACGACAGGGCAGGTGGGCTACACCTTC NA TRBV7-2 TRBD1 TRBJ1-2
CASSFMTGDRQFF TGTGCCAGCAGCTTTATGACAGGGGATCGGCAGTTCTTC NA TRBV11-3 TRBD1 TRBJ2-1
CASLRVIGEKLFF TGTGCCAGCCTCAGGGTGATTGGGGAAAAACTGTTTTTT once TRBV6-6 NA TRBJ1-4
CASSLGQGPDNSPLHF TGTGCCAGCAGCTTAGGGCAGGGGCCGGATAATTCACCCCTCCACTTT NA TRBV7-9 NA TRBJ1-6
CASSIRPPGLAGGYEQFF TGTGCCAGTAGTATCCGCCCCCCGGGACTAGCGGGAGGTTATGAGCAGTTCTTC NA TRBV19 TRBD2 TRBJ2-1
CASSLPTNYGYTF TGTGCCAGCAGCTTACCCACTAACTATGGCTACACCTTC NA TRBV7-2 NA TRBJ1-2
CSASDSMNTEAFF TGCAGTGCTAGTGACTCTATGAACACTGAAGCTTTCTTT once TRBV20-1 NA TRBJ1-1
CASSPTGTDTEAFF TGCGCCAGCAGCCCGACAGGGACGGACACTGAAGCTTTCTTT NA TRBV5-1 TRBD1 TRBJ1-1
CASSLASGEKLFF TGCGCCAGCAGCTTGGCGTCCGGTGAAAAACTGTTTTTT NA TRBV5-1 NA TRBJ1-4
CASSYGDRGQPQHF TGTGCCAGCAGTTACGGGGACAGAGGACAGCCCCAGCATTTT NA TRBV6-5 TRBD1 TRBJ1-5
CASSQDSSMNTEAFF TGTGCCAGCAGCCAGGACAGTTCCATGAACACTGAAGCTTTCTTT NA TRBV4-2 NA TRBJ1-1
CASSQTILAGAGELFF TGTGCCAGCAGCCAAACTATCCTAGCGGGAGCCGGGGAGCTGTTTTTT NA TRBV14 TRBD2 TRBJ2-2
CASTSGTGELFF TGTGCCAGCACCTCGGGGACCGGGGAGCTGTTTTTT NA TRBV11-3 NA TRBJ2-2
CASSEQGNPEKLFF TGTGCCAGCAGTGAACAGGGGAATCCCGAAAAACTGTTTTTT NA TRBV6-1 NA TRBJ1-4
CASSDRDRGRTDTQYF TGTGCCAGCAGTGATCGGGACAGGGGGCGCACAGATACGCAGTATTTT NA TRBV28 TRBD1 TRBJ2-3
CASMAPLNTEAFF TGCGCCAGCATGGCACCCCTTAACACTGAAGCTTTCTTT once TRBV4-1 NA TRBJ1-1
CASLLRGNYGYTF TGTGCCAGCCTCCTTCGGGGGAACTATGGCTACACCTTC NA TRBV28 NA TRBJ1-2
CASSSPAGIVHEQYF TGTGCCAGCAGTTCCCCGGCAGGTATAGTCCACGAGCAGTACTTC NA TRBV27 NA TRBJ2-7
CASSRVGTEGTSPYEQYF TGCGCCAGCAGCCGGGTGGGTACTGAAGGTACATCCCCCTACGAGCAGTACTTC NA TRBV5-1 NA TRBJ2-7
CASSRSGGLDEKLFF TGTGCCAGCAGCCGGAGCGGGGGCCTGGATGAAAAACTGTTTTTT few TRBV7-8 NA TRBJ1-4
CASSLVGLAGVTGNEQFF TGTGCCAGCAGCTTAGTAGGACTAGCGGGAGTAACGGGGAATGAGCAGTTCTTC once TRBV7-9 TRBD2 TRBJ2-1
CASSPTRIQRGYTF TGTGCCAGCAGCCCGACGAGGATTCAGAGGGGCTACACCTTC NA TRBV7-2 NA TRBJ1-2
CATRDTGLTGELFF TGTGCCACCCGGGACACCGGGCTGACCGGGGAGCTGTTTTTT NA TRBV24-1 NA TRBJ2-2
CASSDRGRGDTEAFF TGTGCCAGCAGCGACAGGGGGCGAGGGGACACTGAAGCTTTCTTT few TRBV7-9 TRBD1 TRBJ1-1
CATSGGGSLNEQFF TGTGCCACCAGCGGGGGGGGTTCTCTCAATGAGCAGTTCTTC NA TRBV15 TRBD2 TRBJ2-1
CASSYSGKGLNTEAFF TGTGCCAGCAGTTACTCGGGGAAGGGGTTGAACACTGAAGCTTTCTTT NA TRBV6-2/TRBV6-3 NA TRBJ1-1
CASSLVGGRINNEQFF TGTGCCAGCAGCTTAGTGGGCGGGAGGATTAACAATGAGCAGTTCTTC NA TRBV11-2 TRBD2 TRBJ2-1
CASTLTGSSSYEQYF TGTGCCAGCACCCTGACAGGATCGAGCTCCTACGAGCAGTACTTC NA TRBV28 NA TRBJ2-7
CASSLFRGSGANVLTF TGTGCCAGCAGCTTATTCCGGGGCTCTGGGGCCAACGTCCTGACTTTC NA TRBV7-2 NA TRBJ2-6
CASSMVAGGGYNEQFF TGTGCCAGTAGTATGGTAGCGGGAGGAGGCTACAATGAGCAGTTCTTC NA TRBV19 TRBD2 TRBJ2-1
CASSMVAGNEQFF TGTGCCAGTAGTATGGTAGCGGGGAATGAGCAGTTCTTC NA TRBV19 TRBD2 TRBJ2-1
CASSRPGLVYNEQFF TGTGCCAGTAGCCGACCGGGACTAGTCTACAATGAGCAGTTCTTC NA TRBV19 TRBD2 TRBJ2-1
CATSLDRAGGNTIYF TGTGCCACCAGCTTGGACAGGGCGGGGGGAAACACCATATATTTT NA TRBV15 TRBD1 TRBJ1-3
CAISAQGPRQGTEAFF TGTGCCATCAGTGCCCAGGGACCTCGGCAGGGGACTGAAGCTTTCTTT NA TRBV10-3 NA TRBJ1-1
CASRVQGNTEAFF TGTGCCAGCAGGGTACAGGGGAACACTGAAGCTTTCTTT once TRBV2 NA TRBJ1-1
CASSLDILSPLHF TGTGCCAGCAGTTTGGACATCCTTTCGCCCCTCCACTTT NA TRBV12-3/TRBV12-4 NA TRBJ1-6
CASSLVQGKAEAFF TGCGCCAGCAGCTTGGTACAGGGAAAGGCTGAAGCTTTCTTT once TRBV5-1 NA TRBJ1-1
CASSLLRGRPNTEAFF TGTGCCAGCAGCTTATTGAGGGGGCGTCCGAACACTGAAGCTTTCTTT NA TRBV7-9 TRBD1 TRBJ1-1
CASSLGQGGTEAFF TGTGCCAGCAGCTTGGGACAGGGGGGCACTGAAGCTTTCTTT NA TRBV11-2 TRBD1 TRBJ1-1
CAMTQGFGANVLTF TGTGCCATGACACAGGGGTTTGGGGCCAACGTCCTGACTTTC NA TRBV10-3 TRBD1 TRBJ2-6
CASSSSTYSRWNTIYF TGTGCCAGCAGCTCCTCCACCTACAGTCGTTGGAACACCATATATTTT once TRBV7-9 NA TRBJ1-3
CATSDVGGDTQYF TGTGCCACCAGTGATGTGGGGGGGGATACGCAGTATTTT once TRBV24-1 TRBD2 TRBJ2-3
CASMGGLGHGYTF TGTGCCAGCATGGGGGGGTTGGGCCATGGCTACACCTTC NA TRBV12-3/TRBV12-4 NA TRBJ1-2
CASSLEGGSNQPQHF TGTGCCAGCAGTTTAGAGGGGGGGAGCAATCAGCCCCAGCATTTT NA TRBV27 NA TRBJ1-5
CASSTQGGNTEAFF TGTGCCAGCAGCACACAGGGGGGCAACACTGAAGCTTTCTTT NA TRBV7-2 TRBD1 TRBJ1-1
CASSLTTMGRETQYF TGTGCCAGCAGCTTGACAACCATGGGCCGGGAGACCCAGTACTTC NA TRBV7-8 NA TRBJ2-5
CATSRGSSTDTQYF TGTGCCACCAGCAGAGGGAGTAGCACAGATACGCAGTATTTT NA TRBV15 NA TRBJ2-3
CASSPLATDRGTEAFF TGTGCCAGCTCACCACTAGCTACTGACAGAGGTACTGAAGCTTTCTTT NA TRBV18 NA TRBJ1-1
CASSFPPSGSSYEQYF TGTGCCAGCAGCTTCCCTCCTAGCGGGAGCTCCTACGAGCAGTACTTC NA TRBV7-8 TRBD2 TRBJ2-7
CASSPRSGVLYEQYF TGTGCCAGCAGCCCCCGTTCGGGAGTGTTATACGAGCAGTACTTC once TRBV13 NA TRBJ2-7
CASSGRAVSGNTIYF TGTGCCAGCAGCGGCAGGGCAGTCTCTGGAAACACCATATATTTT NA TRBV13 NA TRBJ1-3